The table lists the clone carrying this T cell receptor beta chain with a count of one. What it recognizes is unknown. The data were taken from a study of graft-versus-host responses after intestinal transplantation. Overall study: All recipients were given anti-thymocyte globulin induction, and tacrolimus and steroids were then administered for around three years.

CDR3 size: 14 residues. The germline CDR1 and CDR2 sequences are KGHSH and LQKENI. Between the trimmed V and J ends, which lost 2 bases and 2 bases, there was a span of 10 bases. The study, taken as a whole, reports: Analysis identified GvH clones in recipient marrow, with some appearing first in ileum or blood. High graft-versus-host to host-versus-graft T cell clonal ratios marked allografts of patients with graft-donor macrochimerism.

Method: immunoSEQ multiplex PCR; TCRdb's copy keeps in-frame clones and lacks some. The sample has about 24,000 clones, approximately 85% seen once; the top ten hold more than 0.9%. V gene TRBV18 combines with J gene TRBJ2-7; weak D call: TRBD1 (6 bases). This TCR was recovered from a human patient who received an intestinal transplant, so some T cells may come from the graft donor. The source was PBMCs, collected roughly 450 days after intestinal transplant. As DNA, the CDR3 is TGTGCCAGCTCACCAGGGGGCTCAACCTACGAGCAGTACTTC. Encoded protein: CASSPGGSTYEQYF.